The 15 T cell receptor beta chains given below trace back to one sample, sequenced in a study of T cell responses to AZD1222 COVID-19 vaccine. The assay was immunoSEQ multiplex PCR, and TCRdb's table has in-frame clones only and misses some. The table shows 100,000 to 120,000 clones, with approximately 90% occurring only once. The input for sequencing was peripheral blood, taken 28 days after the second AZD1222 dose. The source is an adult who received the AZD1222 COVID-19 vaccine.

This clone came up a few times. The chain is built from TRBV5-1 and TRBJ1-1; D unclear. V lost 0 bases and J 1 base, leaving 7 bases between the germline ends. Germline lookup yields CDR1 SGHRS and CDR2 YFSETQ. The CDR3 is 14 amino acids. The CDR3 nucleotides are TGCGCCAGCAGCTTGGAAGGGAGGAACACTGAAGCTTTCTTT. Encoded protein: CASSLEGRNTEAFF. The variable domain in full, with the rest retrieved from reference TRBV5-1 and TRBJ1-1, is KAGVTQTPRYLIKTRGQQVTLSCSPISGHRSVSWYQQTPGQGLQFLFEYFSETQRNKGNFPGRFSGRQFSNSRSEMNVSTLELGDSALYLCASSLEGRNTEAFFGQGTRLTVV.

The CDR3 sequence is CASSPGQHNSPLHF. Written as DNA, the CDR3 is TGTGCCAGCAGCCCGGGACAGCATAATTCACCCCTCCACTTT. This chain joins TRBV16 and TRBJ1-6, with 7 nucleotides matching TRBD1. With V trimmed by 4 bases and J by 5 bases, 2 bases remained unmatched. This CDR3 is 14 amino acids long. Germline values: CDR1 KGHSY, CDR2 FQNENV.

For this clone: Other DNA sequences within the sample encode an identical CDR3. J is TRBJ1-5 and V is TRBV4-1; D uncertain. CDR3 size: 12 residues. CDR1 is MGHRA, CDR2 YSYEKL, per germline. Trimming took off 3 bases at V and 4 bases at J, with 4 bases between the two ends. CDR3 loop: CASSQGNQPQHF. The CDR3 bases are TGCGCCAGCAGCCAGGGGAATCAGCCCCAGCATTTT.

The chain is built from TRBV5-4 and TRBJ2-6, with D perhaps assigned TRBD1 or TRBD2 (5 bases each). The CDR3 covers 17 residues. CDR1 SGHNT and CDR2 YYREEE come from the germline V gene (reference sequence). V gave up 0 bases and J gave up 2 bases, with 12 bases separating them. CDR3 sequence: CASSLAMGVAGANVLTF. In DNA, the CDR3 is TGTGCCAGCAGCTTGGCCATGGGGGTGGCTGGGGCCAACGTCCTGACTTTC.

The chain uses TRBV25-1 and TRBJ2-1; tentatively, D is TRBD2 (6 bases). The V end lost 5 bases, the J end lost 9 bases, and 8 bases lay between the germline ends. The CDR3 runs to 11 residues. Germline V CDR1 and CDR2: MGHDK, SYGVNS. The CDR3 spells CASSTGGEQFF. The CDR3 bases are TGTGCCAGCAGTACCGGGGGTGAGCAGTTCTTC.

The rearrangement links TRBV7-9 to TRBJ2-1; TRBD2 aligns across 10 bases. Trimming cost V 3 bases and J 6 bases; bases outside gene matches: 5. The CDR3 extends over 15 amino acids. The germline V gene encodes CDR1 SEHNR and CDR2 FQNEAQ (reference sequence). The CDR3 sequence: CASSFRLAGLNEQFF. The CDR3 bases are TGTGCCAGCAGCTTTCGACTAGCGGGCCTCAATGAGCAGTTCTTC.

J is TRBJ2-1 and V is TRBV5-1, with 9 bases identical to TRBD2. V lost 0 bases to trimming and J lost 9 bases; unmatched junction nucleotides: 7. The CDR3 is made up of 15 amino acids. Looked up from germline, CDR1 is SGHRS and CDR2 is YFSETQ. This chain's CDR3 is CASSLEVSGRGEQFF. The CDR3, as DNA: TGCGCCAGCAGCTTGGAGGTTAGCGGGAGAGGTGAGCAGTTCTTC.

The chain joins TRBV24-1 to TRBJ1-1; no firm D call. V lost 0 bases and J 3 bases, leaving 1 base between the germline ends. This CDR3 has 12 residues. The germline gives CDR1 KGHDR, CDR2 SFDVKD. CDR3 bases: TGTGCCACCAGTGATTTGGACACTGAAGCTTTCTTT. Protein sequence: CATSDLDTEAFF.

The chain recombines TRBV6-5 with TRBJ1-3, with unresolved D. Trimming left V 6 bases short and J 4 bases short, with 13 bases between. The CDR3 spans 14 residues. Germline assignment: CDR1 MNHEY and CDR2 SVGAGI. The CDR3 sequence is CASRSDLWGNTIYF. The CDR3 bases are TGTGCCAGCAGATCGGACCTATGGGGAAACACCATATATTTT.

This chain connects TRBV6-1 to TRBJ1-1, with TRBD1 matching over 9 bases. In germline, CDR1 is MNHNS, CDR2 SASEGT. J lost 4 bases, V lost 3 bases, and 12 bases had no gene match. This CDR3 is built from 17 residues. CDR3 sequence (DNA): TGTGCCAGCAGTGACCGGGACAGGGTCTGGTCGGGCACTGAAGCTTTCTTT. Translating gives CASSDRDRVWSGTEAFF.

V usage is TRBV19 and J usage is TRBJ1-5, with 10 bases that match TRBD1. The CDR3 is made up of 16 amino acids. V shed 5 bases and J 6 bases; nucleotides not matched to a gene: 10. Germline values: CDR1 LNHDA, CDR2 SQIVND (reference sequence). The CDR3 DNA reads as TGTGCCAGTAGTGCTTTCGGACAGGGGGGTGGTCAGCCCCAGCATTTT. Translating it yields CASSAFGQGGGQPQHF.

V gene TRBV3-1 (or the pseudogene TRBV3-2) combines with J gene TRBJ1-3, with D perhaps matching TRBD1 (5 bases). V lost 4 bases, J lost 4 bases, and 8 bases lay in between. The CDR3 has 13 amino acids. Germline V gives CDR1 LGHDT, CDR2 YNNKEL (reference sequence). In nucleotides, the CDR3 is TGTGCCAGCAGCCGGGGACGGGGAAACACCATATATTTT. Its protein is CASSRGRGNTIYF.

The genes are TRBV4-1 and TRBJ1-2; 7 bases align to TRBD1. Germline V CDR1 and CDR2: MGHRA, YSYEKL. Trimming removed 5 bases from V and 6 bases from J; junction bases left unmatched: 6. The CDR3 loop spans 13 amino acids. The CDR3 protein is CASSYRQGHGYTF. The CDR3 nucleotides are TGCGCCAGCAGCTATAGACAGGGACATGGCTACACCTTC.

The chain is built from TRBV27 and TRBJ1-6; TRBD1 agrees at 7 bases. This CDR3 spans 15 amino acids. The junction had 7 bases not matched to a gene; V was cut back by 3 bases and J by 8 bases. CDR1 is MNHEY, CDR2 SMNVEV, per germline (reference sequence). The CDR3, as DNA: TGTGCCAGCAGTTTTGTGTACAGGGGTGATTCACCCCTCCACTTT. Its translation is CASSFVYRGDSPLHF.

The rearrangement uses TRBV18 and TRBJ1-1, with unresolved D. V lost 3 bases and J lost 3, with 2 bases in between. This CDR3 spans 11 amino acids. The germline gives CDR1 KGHSH, CDR2 LQKENI. CDR3 amino acids: CASSPDTEAFF. The CDR3 coding sequence is TGTGCCAGCTCACCGGACACTGAAGCTTTCTTT.